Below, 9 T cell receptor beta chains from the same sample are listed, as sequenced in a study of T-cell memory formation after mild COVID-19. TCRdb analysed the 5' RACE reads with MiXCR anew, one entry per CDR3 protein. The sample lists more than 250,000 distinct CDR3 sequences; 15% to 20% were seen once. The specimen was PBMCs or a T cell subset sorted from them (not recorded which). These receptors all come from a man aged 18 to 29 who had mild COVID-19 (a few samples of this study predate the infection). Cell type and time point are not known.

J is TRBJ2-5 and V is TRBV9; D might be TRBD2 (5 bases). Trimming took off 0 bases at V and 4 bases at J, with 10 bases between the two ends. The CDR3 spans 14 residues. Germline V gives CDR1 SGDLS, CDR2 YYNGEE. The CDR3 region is CASSVGGRRETQYF. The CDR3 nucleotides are TGTGCCAGCAGCGTAGGAGGGCGTAGAGAGACCCAGTACTTC.

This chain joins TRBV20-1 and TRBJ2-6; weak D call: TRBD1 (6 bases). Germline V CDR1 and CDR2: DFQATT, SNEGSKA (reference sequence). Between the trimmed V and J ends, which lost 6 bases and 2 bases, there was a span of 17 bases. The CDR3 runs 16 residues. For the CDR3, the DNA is TGCAGTGCACTACTTATTAGGGGGACTGGGGCCAACGTCCTGACTTTC. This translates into CSALLIRGTGANVLTF.

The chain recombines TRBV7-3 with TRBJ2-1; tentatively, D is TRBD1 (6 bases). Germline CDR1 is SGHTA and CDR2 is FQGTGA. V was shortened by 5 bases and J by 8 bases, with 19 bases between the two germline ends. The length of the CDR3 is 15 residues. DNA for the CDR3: TGTGCCAGCAGCCGTTACAGGGCTCCCCTCGATGAGCAGTTCTTC. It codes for CASSRYRAPLDEQFF.

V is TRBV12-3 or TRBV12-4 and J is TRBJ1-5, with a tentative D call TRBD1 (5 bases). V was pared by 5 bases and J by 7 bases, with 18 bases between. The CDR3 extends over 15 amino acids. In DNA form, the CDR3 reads TGTGCCAGCAGTCCCGGGGGGGGGTCTTGGCAGCCCCAGCATTTT. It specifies CASSPGGGSWQPQHF.

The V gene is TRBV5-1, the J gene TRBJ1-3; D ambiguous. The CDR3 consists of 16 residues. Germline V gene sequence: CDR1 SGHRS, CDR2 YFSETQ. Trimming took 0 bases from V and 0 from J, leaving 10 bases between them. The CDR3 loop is CASSLETPSSGNTIYF. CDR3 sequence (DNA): TGCGCCAGCAGCTTGGAGACACCGAGCTCTGGAAACACCATATATTTT.

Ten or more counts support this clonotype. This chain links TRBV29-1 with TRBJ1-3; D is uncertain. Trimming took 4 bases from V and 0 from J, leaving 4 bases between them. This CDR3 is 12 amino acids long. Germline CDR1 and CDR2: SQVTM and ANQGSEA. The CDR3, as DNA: TGCAGCGTTGGGTTCTCTGGAAACACCATATATTTT. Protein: CSVGFSGNTIYF.

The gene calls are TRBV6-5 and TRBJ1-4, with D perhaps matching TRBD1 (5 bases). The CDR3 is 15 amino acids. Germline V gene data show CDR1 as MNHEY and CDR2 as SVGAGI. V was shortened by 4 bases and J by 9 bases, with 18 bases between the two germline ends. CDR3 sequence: CASSSGREGSKKLFF. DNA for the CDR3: TGTGCCAGCAGTTCCGGGCGGGAGGGGAGTAAAAAACTGTTTTTT.

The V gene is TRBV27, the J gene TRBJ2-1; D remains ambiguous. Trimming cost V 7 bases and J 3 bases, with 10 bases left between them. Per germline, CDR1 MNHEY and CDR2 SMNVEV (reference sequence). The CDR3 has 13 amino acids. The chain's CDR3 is CASNTRNYNEQFF. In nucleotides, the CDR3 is TGTGCCAGCAATACACGGAACTACAATGAGCAGTTCTTC.

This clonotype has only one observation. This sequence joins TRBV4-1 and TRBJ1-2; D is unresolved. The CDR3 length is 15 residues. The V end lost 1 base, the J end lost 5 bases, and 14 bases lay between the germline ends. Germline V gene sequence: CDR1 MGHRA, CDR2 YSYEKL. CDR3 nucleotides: TGCGCCAGCAGCCAAGTACTTTCCCCTAGATATGGCTACACCTTC. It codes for CASSQVLSPRYGYTF.